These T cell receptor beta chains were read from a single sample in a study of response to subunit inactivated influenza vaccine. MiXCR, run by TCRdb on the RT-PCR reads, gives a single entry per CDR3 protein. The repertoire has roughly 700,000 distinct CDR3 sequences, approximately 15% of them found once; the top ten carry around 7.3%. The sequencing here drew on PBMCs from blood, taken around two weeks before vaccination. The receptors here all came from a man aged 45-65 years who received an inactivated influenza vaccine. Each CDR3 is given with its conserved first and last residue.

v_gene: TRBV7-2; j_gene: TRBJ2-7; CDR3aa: CASTGGGPSYEQYF
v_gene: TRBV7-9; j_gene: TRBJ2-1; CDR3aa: CASSYPLWGFFGNEQFF
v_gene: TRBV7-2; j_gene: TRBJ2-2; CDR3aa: CASSPKDGRLTGELFF
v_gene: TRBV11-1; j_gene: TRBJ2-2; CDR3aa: CASSFNGRGPNTGELSF
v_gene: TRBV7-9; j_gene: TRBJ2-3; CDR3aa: CASSPGGTSTPDTQYF
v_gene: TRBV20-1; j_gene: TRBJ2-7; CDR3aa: CSAGQGEPYEQYF
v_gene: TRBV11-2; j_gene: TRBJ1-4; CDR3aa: CASSSLRGRATNEKLFF
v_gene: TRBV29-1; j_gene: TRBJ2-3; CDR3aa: CSVSQGYVEDTQYF
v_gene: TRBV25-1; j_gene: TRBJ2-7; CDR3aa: CASSELLDYEQYF
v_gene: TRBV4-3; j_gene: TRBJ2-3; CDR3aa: CASSQRTSGTTDTQYF
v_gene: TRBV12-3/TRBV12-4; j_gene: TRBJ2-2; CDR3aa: CASSLETSNTGELFF
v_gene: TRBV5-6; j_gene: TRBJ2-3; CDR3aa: CASSESGRGDTQYF
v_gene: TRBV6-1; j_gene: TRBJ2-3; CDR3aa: CASSDRGDRALFAQYF
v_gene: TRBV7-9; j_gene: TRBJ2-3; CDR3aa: CARSSPGLPSTDTQYF
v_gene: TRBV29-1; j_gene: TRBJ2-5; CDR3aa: CSVQGPRWSQYF
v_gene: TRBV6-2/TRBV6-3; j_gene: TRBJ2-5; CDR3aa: CASISSGLPSKETQYF
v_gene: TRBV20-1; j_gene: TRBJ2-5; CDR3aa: CSARDHLLVGETQYF
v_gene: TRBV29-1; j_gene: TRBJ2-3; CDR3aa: CSGRLAGVSSTDTQYF
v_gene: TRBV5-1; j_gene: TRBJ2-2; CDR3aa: CASSLASAGELFF
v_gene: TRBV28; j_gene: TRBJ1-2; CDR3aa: CASGPAGSYGYTF
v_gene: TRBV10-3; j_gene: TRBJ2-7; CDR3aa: CATRPGTSHSYEQYF
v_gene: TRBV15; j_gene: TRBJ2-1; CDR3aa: CATSRGPGQGINEQFF
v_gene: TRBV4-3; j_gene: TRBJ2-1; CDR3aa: CASSQVGISYNEQFF
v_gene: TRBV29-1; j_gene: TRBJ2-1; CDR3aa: CSVDRPNEQFF
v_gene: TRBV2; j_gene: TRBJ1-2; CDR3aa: CASSKTGGGSYGYTF
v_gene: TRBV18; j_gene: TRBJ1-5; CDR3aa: CASSPYMTEFDQPQHF
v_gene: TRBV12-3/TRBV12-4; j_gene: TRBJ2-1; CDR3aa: CASSFLLADNEQFF
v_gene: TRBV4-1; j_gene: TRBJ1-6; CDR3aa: CASSQVGTGGYNSPLHF
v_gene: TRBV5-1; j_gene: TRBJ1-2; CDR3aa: CASSLGQDDYGYTF
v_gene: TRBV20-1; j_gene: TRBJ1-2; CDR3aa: CSALEVPGQPWDYGYTF
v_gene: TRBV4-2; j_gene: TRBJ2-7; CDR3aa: CASSQVGQGGYEQYF
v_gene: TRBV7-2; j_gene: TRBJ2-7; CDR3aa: CASSPPGIGYEQYF
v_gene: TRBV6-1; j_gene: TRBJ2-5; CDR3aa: CASSEWRGPSGTQYF
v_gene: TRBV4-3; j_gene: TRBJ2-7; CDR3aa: CASSQDPDRDEQYF
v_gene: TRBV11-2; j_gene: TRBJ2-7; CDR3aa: CASRITGAYEQYF
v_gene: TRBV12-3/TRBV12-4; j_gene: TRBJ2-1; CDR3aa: CASSPGTGARNEQFF
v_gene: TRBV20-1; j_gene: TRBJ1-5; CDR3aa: CSARELRSYSNQPQHF
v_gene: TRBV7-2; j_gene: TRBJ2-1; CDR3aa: CASSLATSGFYNEQFF
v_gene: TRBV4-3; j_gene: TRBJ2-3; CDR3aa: CASSQEIGQGSDTQYF
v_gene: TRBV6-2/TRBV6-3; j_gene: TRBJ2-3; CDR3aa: CASRPRELAGDTQYF
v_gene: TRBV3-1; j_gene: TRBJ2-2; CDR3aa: CASCSTDRAVKNTGELFF
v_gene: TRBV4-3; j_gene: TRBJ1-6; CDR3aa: CASSLQSSYNSPLHF
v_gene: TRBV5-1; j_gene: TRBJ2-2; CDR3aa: CACSSQGTGELFF
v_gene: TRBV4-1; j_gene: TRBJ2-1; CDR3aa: CASSQVRQGLNFF
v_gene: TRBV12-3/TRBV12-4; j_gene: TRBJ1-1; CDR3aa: CASRIGQYTEAFF
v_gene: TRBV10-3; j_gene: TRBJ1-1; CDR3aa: CAISEWGNTEAFF
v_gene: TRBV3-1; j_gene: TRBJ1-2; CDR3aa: CASSQGFSIYGYTF
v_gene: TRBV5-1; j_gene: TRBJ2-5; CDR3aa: CASRASGTGRETQYF
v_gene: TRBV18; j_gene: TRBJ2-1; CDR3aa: CASSPVVSDVGIEQFF
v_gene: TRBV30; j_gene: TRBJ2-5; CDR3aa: CAWRPGQGARETQYF
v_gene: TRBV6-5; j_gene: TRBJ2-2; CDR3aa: CASSYATGDTGELFF
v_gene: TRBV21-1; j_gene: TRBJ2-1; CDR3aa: CASSKVTPPTSGPYNEQFF
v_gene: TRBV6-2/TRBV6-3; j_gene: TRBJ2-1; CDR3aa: CASSYSAGIQGEQFF
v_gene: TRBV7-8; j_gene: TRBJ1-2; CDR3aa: CASSFGQAGAYGYTF
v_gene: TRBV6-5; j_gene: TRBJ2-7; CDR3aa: CASLGSTYEQYF